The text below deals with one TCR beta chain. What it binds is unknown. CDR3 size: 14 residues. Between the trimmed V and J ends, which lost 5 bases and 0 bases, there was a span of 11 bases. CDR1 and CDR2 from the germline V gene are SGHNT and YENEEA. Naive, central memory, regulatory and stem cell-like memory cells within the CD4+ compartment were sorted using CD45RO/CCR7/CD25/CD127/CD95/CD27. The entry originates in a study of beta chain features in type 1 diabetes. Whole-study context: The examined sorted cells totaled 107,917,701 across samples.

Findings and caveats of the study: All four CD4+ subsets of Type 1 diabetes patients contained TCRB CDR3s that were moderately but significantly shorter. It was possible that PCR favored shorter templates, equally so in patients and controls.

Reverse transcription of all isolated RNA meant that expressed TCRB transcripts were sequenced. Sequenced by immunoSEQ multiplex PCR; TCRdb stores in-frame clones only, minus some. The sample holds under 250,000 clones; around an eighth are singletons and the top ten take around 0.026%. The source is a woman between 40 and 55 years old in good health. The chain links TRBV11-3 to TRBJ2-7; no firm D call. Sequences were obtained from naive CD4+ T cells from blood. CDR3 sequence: CASSVGPSSYEQYF. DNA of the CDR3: TGTGCCAGCAGCGTGGGCCCGAGCTCCTACGAGCAGTACTTC. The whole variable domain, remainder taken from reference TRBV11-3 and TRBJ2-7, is EAGVVQSPRYKIIEKKQPVAFWCNPISGHNTLYWYLQNLGQGPELLIRYENEEAVDDSQLPKDRFSAERLKGVDSTLKIQPAELGDSAVYLCASSVGPSSYEQYFGPGTRLTVT.